A selection of T cell receptor beta chains follows, all from one sample in a study of T cells in Graves' hyperthyroidism and ophthalmopathy. TCRdb passed the multiplex PCR reads through MiXCR, listing each CDR3 protein once. The sample yields about 320,000 distinct CDR3 sequences, roughly 17% seen once. Sample: blood. These receptors all come from a man aged 25 to 40 with Graves' hyperthyroidism. The CDR3 runs from the conserved cysteine through the conserved F or W. D genes are given only for firm matches. Clone size is stated in some rows and not others, as once, few, many or a class when expanded.

v_gene: TRBV27
abundance: .
j_gene: TRBJ2-5
len: 12
d_gene: .
CDR3aa: CASSFPKGTQYF
CDR3nt: TGTGCCAGCAGTTTCCCCAAAGGGACCCAGTACTTC

v_gene: TRBV18
abundance: .
j_gene: TRBJ2-7
len: 16
d_gene: TRBD2
CDR3aa: CASSPGGGGSVYEQYF
CDR3nt: TGTGCCAGCTCACCCGGGGGGGGAGGTTCTGTCTACGAGCAGTACTTC

v_gene: TRBV11-2
abundance: many
j_gene: TRBJ2-5
len: 11
d_gene: .
CDR3aa: CASSLEGTQYF
CDR3nt: TGTGCCAGCAGCTTAGAAGGGACCCAGTACTTC

v_gene: TRBV20-1
abundance: few
j_gene: TRBJ1-5
len: 15
d_gene: .
CDR3aa: CSASFVGGSNQPQHF
CDR3nt: TGCAGTGCTAGCTTCGTCGGGGGTAGCAATCAGCCCCAGCATTTT

v_gene: TRBV5-1
abundance: many
j_gene: TRBJ2-1
len: 15
d_gene: TRBD2
CDR3aa: CASSPGLAGYNEQFF
CDR3nt: TGCGCCAGCAGCCCCGGACTAGCGGGCTACAATGAGCAGTTCTTC

v_gene: TRBV6-6
abundance: many
j_gene: TRBJ1-1
len: 14
d_gene: .
CDR3aa: CASSYRGSNTEAFF
CDR3nt: TGTGCCAGCAGTTACCGGGGCAGTAATACTGAAGCTTTCTTT

v_gene: TRBV28
abundance: many
j_gene: TRBJ1-6
len: 15
d_gene: TRBD1
CDR3aa: CASSTVPGGNSPLHF
CDR3nt: TGTGCCAGCAGCACCGTTCCAGGGGGCAATTCACCCCTCCACTTT

v_gene: TRBV12-3/TRBV12-4
abundance: many
j_gene: TRBJ2-1
len: 17
d_gene: .
CDR3aa: CASSLEAGAGSYNEQFF
CDR3nt: TGTGCCAGCAGTTTAGAAGCAGGGGCGGGGTCCTACAATGAGCAGTTCTTC

v_gene: TRBV7-3
abundance: .
j_gene: TRBJ2-3
len: 14
d_gene: .
CDR3aa: CASSLRRQTDTQYF
CDR3nt: TGTGCCAGCAGCTTAAGGCGTCAAACAGATACGCAGTATTTT

v_gene: TRBV30
abundance: many
j_gene: TRBJ1-2
len: 14
d_gene: .
CDR3aa: CACPTEGYGYGYTF
CDR3nt: TGTGCCTGCCCAACAGAGGGGTATGGCTATGGCTACACCTTC

v_gene: TRBV7-8
abundance: many
j_gene: TRBJ2-1
len: 15
d_gene: .
CDR3aa: CASSPQGYSYNEQFF
CDR3nt: TGTGCCAGCAGCCCTCAGGGATATTCCTACAATGAGCAGTTCTTC

v_gene: TRBV6-5
abundance: few
j_gene: TRBJ2-1
len: 14
d_gene: .
CDR3aa: CASSYSISRNEQFF
CDR3nt: TGTGCCAGCAGTTACTCGATCTCCCGCAATGAGCAGTTCTTC

v_gene: TRBV5-4
abundance: many
j_gene: TRBJ1-2
len: 13
d_gene: .
CDR3aa: CASSQSDKAGYTF
CDR3nt: TGTGCCAGCAGCCAAAGTGACAAGGCCGGCTACACCTTC

v_gene: TRBV27
abundance: many
j_gene: TRBJ2-7
len: 14
d_gene: TRBD1
CDR3aa: CASRLRQGMGEQYF
CDR3nt: TGTGCCAGCAGACTACGACAGGGGATGGGGGAGCAGTACTTC

v_gene: TRBV4-2
abundance: .
j_gene: TRBJ2-7
len: 15
d_gene: .
CDR3aa: CASSQGSTEPGKQYF
CDR3nt: TGTGCCAGCAGCCAAGGCTCGACGGAGCCGGGCAAGCAGTACTTC

v_gene: TRBV12-3/TRBV12-4
abundance: many
j_gene: TRBJ1-6
len: 16
d_gene: .
CDR3aa: CASSPEVAANNSPLHF
CDR3nt: TGTGCCAGCAGTCCCGAGGTGGCAGCTAATAATTCACCCCTCCACTTT

v_gene: TRBV5-1
abundance: .
j_gene: TRBJ2-3
len: 14
d_gene: TRBD1
CDR3aa: CASTWTGVADTQYF
CDR3nt: TGCGCCAGCACCTGGACAGGGGTGGCAGATACGCAGTATTTT

v_gene: TRBV30
abundance: many
j_gene: TRBJ1-1
len: 14
d_gene: .
CDR3aa: CAWSVGGGSTEAFF
CDR3nt: TGTGCCTGGAGTGTGGGAGGCGGGAGCACTGAAGCTTTCTTT

v_gene: TRBV12-3/TRBV12-4
abundance: once
j_gene: TRBJ2-7
len: 15
d_gene: TRBD1
CDR3aa: CASSPGQGNAYEQYF
CDR3nt: TGTGCCAGCAGTCCGGGACAGGGTAACGCCTACGAGCAGTACTTC

v_gene: TRBV7-9
abundance: many
j_gene: TRBJ2-7
len: 16
d_gene: TRBD1
CDR3aa: CASSSRQGPEYYEQYF
CDR3nt: TGTGCCAGCAGCTCCAGACAGGGGCCGGAATACTACGAGCAGTACTTC

v_gene: TRBV7-8
abundance: few
j_gene: TRBJ2-1
len: 19
d_gene: TRBD2
CDR3aa: CASSRIRLAGPSSYNEQFF
CDR3nt: TGTGCCAGCAGCCGGATTAGACTAGCGGGACCCTCTTCCTACAATGAGCAGTTCTTC

v_gene: TRBV7-2
abundance: many
j_gene: TRBJ1-1
len: 13
d_gene: .
CDR3aa: CASSLRTNTEAFF
CDR3nt: TGTGCCAGCAGCTTGAGGACGAACACTGAAGCTTTCTTT

v_gene: TRBV28
abundance: many
j_gene: TRBJ2-7
len: 15
d_gene: TRBD2
CDR3aa: CASSSWLREDYEQYF
CDR3nt: TGTGCCAGCAGTTCGTGGTTGCGGGAGGATTACGAGCAGTACTTC

v_gene: TRBV7-9
abundance: .
j_gene: TRBJ1-1
len: 13
d_gene: .
CDR3aa: CASARDANTEAFF
CDR3nt: TGTGCCAGCGCCCGAGACGCGAACACTGAAGCTTTCTTT

v_gene: TRBV12-3/TRBV12-4
abundance: many
j_gene: TRBJ2-7
len: 16
d_gene: .
CDR3aa: CASSWGLGRVSYEQYF
CDR3nt: TGTGCCAGCAGTTGGGGGTTGGGCAGGGTTTCCTACGAGCAGTACTTC

v_gene: TRBV28
abundance: many
j_gene: TRBJ2-1
len: 18
d_gene: TRBD1
CDR3aa: CASRLQGAGRSSYNEQFF
CDR3nt: TGTGCCAGCAGATTACAGGGGGCGGGTCGGAGCTCCTACAATGAGCAGTTCTTC

v_gene: TRBV29-1
abundance: few
j_gene: TRBJ2-5
len: 13
d_gene: .
CDR3aa: CSVEEGLEETQYF
CDR3nt: TGCAGCGTTGAAGAGGGGTTGGAGGAGACCCAGTACTTC

v_gene: TRBV20-1
abundance: .
j_gene: TRBJ1-6
len: 14
d_gene: .
CDR3aa: CSARASRYNSPLHF
CDR3nt: TGCAGTGCTAGGGCCTCTCGGTATAATTCACCCCTCCACTTT

v_gene: TRBV9
abundance: .
j_gene: TRBJ1-4
len: 15
d_gene: TRBD1
CDR3aa: CASSVGTGANEKLFF
CDR3nt: TGTGCCAGCAGCGTAGGGACAGGGGCTAATGAAAAACTGTTTTTT

v_gene: TRBV12-5
abundance: many
j_gene: TRBJ1-5
len: 16
d_gene: TRBD1
CDR3aa: CASGLVDRGNNQPQHF
CDR3nt: TGTGCTAGTGGTTTGGTCGACAGGGGGAACAATCAGCCCCAGCATTTT

v_gene: TRBV11-2
abundance: many
j_gene: TRBJ1-1
len: 14
d_gene: .
CDR3aa: CASSFADNYRQAFF
CDR3nt: TGTGCCAGCAGCTTCGCAGACAACTATAGGCAAGCTTTCTTT

v_gene: TRBV6-2/TRBV6-3
abundance: many
j_gene: TRBJ2-7
len: 15
d_gene: .
CDR3aa: CASSYSTRTSYEQYF
CDR3nt: TGTGCCAGCAGTTACTCGACTAGGACAAGCTACGAGCAGTACTTC

v_gene: TRBV20-1
abundance: many
j_gene: TRBJ2-3
len: 16
d_gene: TRBD2
CDR3aa: CSARDVAGGSTDTQYF
CDR3nt: TGCAGTGCTAGAGATGTAGCGGGAGGCTCCACAGATACGCAGTATTTT

v_gene: TRBV7-3
abundance: many
j_gene: TRBJ2-3
len: 15
d_gene: .
CDR3aa: CASSLGRGSTDTQYF
CDR3nt: TGTGCCAGCAGCTTAGGACGGGGGAGCACAGATACGCAGTATTTT

v_gene: TRBV12-3/TRBV12-4
abundance: many
j_gene: TRBJ1-3
len: 19
d_gene: .
CDR3aa: CASSPPPAGQLLSGNTIYF
CDR3nt: TGTGCCAGCAGTCCACCCCCAGCGGGGCAGTTACTCTCTGGAAACACCATATATTTT

v_gene: TRBV5-1
abundance: many
j_gene: TRBJ2-5
len: 14
d_gene: .
CDR3aa: CASSFQDNQETQYF
CDR3nt: TGCGCCAGCAGCTTTCAGGACAACCAAGAGACCCAGTACTTC

v_gene: TRBV18
abundance: many
j_gene: TRBJ2-1
len: 12
d_gene: .
CDR3aa: CASSTPGNEQFF
CDR3nt: TGTGCCAGCTCTACCCCTGGGAATGAGCAGTTCTTC

v_gene: TRBV7-2
abundance: few
j_gene: TRBJ2-1
len: 12
d_gene: .
CDR3aa: CASGLAQRERFF
CDR3nt: TGTGCCAGCGGCTTAGCGCAACGTGAGCGGTTCTTC

v_gene: TRBV20-1
abundance: many
j_gene: TRBJ1-1
len: 13
d_gene: .
CDR3aa: CSARYRFNTEAFF
CDR3nt: TGCAGTGCTAGGTACAGGTTTAACACTGAAGCTTTCTTT

v_gene: TRBV19
abundance: few
j_gene: TRBJ1-1
len: 13
d_gene: .
CDR3aa: CASSAYMNTEAFF
CDR3nt: TGTGCCAGTAGTGCCTACATGAACACTGAAGCTTTCTTT

v_gene: TRBV5-5
abundance: many
j_gene: TRBJ2-7
len: 13
d_gene: .
CDR3aa: CASSLGPTYEQYF
CDR3nt: TGTGCCAGCAGCCTGGGACCGACCTACGAGCAGTACTTC

v_gene: TRBV24-1
abundance: many
j_gene: TRBJ2-7
len: 12
d_gene: .
CDR3aa: CATSDFKNEQYF
CDR3nt: TGTGCCACCAGTGATTTCAAAAACGAGCAGTACTTC

v_gene: TRBV27
abundance: .
j_gene: TRBJ2-3
len: 15
d_gene: .
CDR3aa: CASSFRAVSTDTQYF
CDR3nt: TGTGCCAGCAGTTTCAGGGCGGTTAGCACAGATACGCAGTATTTT

v_gene: TRBV19
abundance: few
j_gene: TRBJ2-7
len: 15
d_gene: .
CDR3aa: CASSSHLRQVYEQYF
CDR3nt: TGTGCCAGTAGTTCCCACCTCCGACAGGTCTACGAGCAGTACTTC

v_gene: TRBV3-1
abundance: many
j_gene: TRBJ1-1
len: 14
d_gene: .
CDR3aa: CASSPHQTNTEAFF
CDR3nt: TGTGCCAGCAGCCCCCACCAGACCAACACTGAAGCTTTCTTT

v_gene: TRBV20-1
abundance: many
j_gene: TRBJ2-6
len: 14
d_gene: .
CDR3aa: CSATRGSGANVLTF
CDR3nt: TGCAGTGCTACAAGGGGTTCTGGGGCCAACGTCCTGACTTTC

v_gene: TRBV19
abundance: few
j_gene: TRBJ2-2
len: 15
d_gene: TRBD2
CDR3aa: CASTTSGANTGELFF
CDR3nt: TGTGCCAGCACTACTAGCGGAGCGAACACCGGGGAGCTGTTTTTT

v_gene: TRBV19
abundance: .
j_gene: TRBJ1-1
len: 12
d_gene: .
CDR3aa: CASIKSPPEAFF
CDR3nt: TGTGCCAGTATCAAGAGCCCTCCTGAAGCTTTCTTT

v_gene: TRBV19
abundance: .
j_gene: TRBJ2-3
len: 12
d_gene: .
CDR3aa: CASSSYSDTQYF
CDR3nt: TGTGCCAGTAGTAGTTACTCAGATACGCAGTATTTT

v_gene: TRBV3-1
abundance: many
j_gene: TRBJ1-5
len: 15
d_gene: TRBD1
CDR3aa: CASSQTGNSNQPQHF
CDR3nt: TGTGCCAGCAGCCAGACAGGGAATAGCAATCAGCCCCAGCATTTT

v_gene: TRBV5-1
abundance: many
j_gene: TRBJ1-1
len: 13
d_gene: .
CDR3aa: CASSKTGNTEAFF
CDR3nt: TGCGCCAGCTCGAAAACAGGGAACACTGAAGCTTTCTTT